These 2 T cell receptor beta chains originate from one sample sequenced in a study of T cell responses to AZD1222 COVID-19 vaccine. Libraries were prepared by immunoSEQ multiplex PCR; TCRdb keeps only in-frame clonotypes and omits some of them. Here the sample spans about 99,000 clones, approximately 93% being singletons. This specimen was peripheral blood, taken 28 days after the second AZD1222 dose. The receptors here all came from an adult who received the AZD1222 COVID-19 vaccine.

This chain links TRBV28 with TRBJ1-4; D might be TRBD1 (5 bases). Trimming left V 5 bases short and J 2 bases short, with 12 bases between. CDR3 size: 15 residues. Germline loops: CDR1 MDHEN, CDR2 SYDVKM. CDR3 region: CASSPPGVTNEKLFF. CDR3 bases: TGTGCCAGCAGTCCCCCGGGGGTGACTAATGAAAAACTGTTTTTT.

The V and J genes are TRBV11-2 and TRBJ2-1; D uncertain. V gave up 0 bases and J gave up 5 bases, with 11 bases separating them. This CDR3 comprises 15 residues. CDR1 is SGHAT, CDR2 FQNNGV, per germline. The CDR3 spells CASSLEGKRDNEQFF. The CDR3 DNA reads as TGTGCCAGCAGCTTAGAAGGCAAGAGAGACAATGAGCAGTTCTTC.